These T cell receptor beta chains were read from a single sample in a study of shared clonotypes between healthy human individuals. The table came from immunoSEQ multiplex PCR; TCRdb's copy has only in-frame clones and leaves some out. The sample comprises about 490,000 clones, around 80% of which are singletons, and 10% to 15% rests with the top ten. The sequenced material came from PBMCs. These receptors all stem from a woman aged 35 to 49 in good health. Some clones in this sample may be carry-over from other donors' samples. The CDR3 runs from the conserved cysteine through the conserved F or W. D genes are given only for firm matches. The size of a clone is reported for some rows only, either as once, few or many, or as a class for expanded clones.

cdr3_aa,cdr3_nt,j_call,v_call,clone_size,d_call
CASSLSRNYTF,TGTGCCAGCAGTTTGAGCAGAAACTACACCTTC,TRBJ1-2,TRBV28,.,.
CSASPEDEQFF,TGCAGTGCTAGTCCGGAGGATGAGCAGTTCTTC,TRBJ2-1,TRBV20-1,many,.
CASSPAGVGYNEQFF,TGTGCCAGCTCACCAGCGGGAGTTGGCTACAATGAGCAGTTCTTC,TRBJ2-1,TRBV18,.,TRBD2
CASSFTMGQGVFNYEQYF,TGTGCCAGCAGCTTTACGATGGGACAGGGGGTCTTCAACTACGAGCAGTACTTC,TRBJ2-7,TRBV5-6,.,TRBD1
CASSQYPRETTFDEQFF,TGTGCCAGCAGCCAATACCCCAGGGAGACTACCTTTGATGAGCAGTTCTTC,TRBJ2-1,TRBV4-2,.,.
CASSEGLVGKETQYF,TGTGCCAGCTCGGAGGGACTAGTGGGAAAAGAGACCCAGTACTTC,TRBJ2-5,TRBV18,.,TRBD2
CTSSPLCDPYEQYF,TGCACCAGCAGCCCCCTCTGTGATCCCTACGAGCAGTACTTC,TRBJ2-7,TRBV1,many,.
CASSSAGGGYGCTF,TGTGCCAGCAGTTCCGCAGGGGGTGGCTATGGCTGCACCTTC,TRBJ1-2,TRBV7-9,once,TRBD1
CASRAGGSEMRNTIYF,TGCGCCAGCCGGGCTGGGGGCAGCGAAATGAGAAACACCATATATTTT,TRBJ1-3,TRBV5-1,.,.
CASSEQPGQLNEQFF,TGTGCCAGCAGTGAACAGCCGGGACAGCTTAATGAGCAGTTCTTC,TRBJ2-1,TRBV6-1,.,TRBD1
CARSGCTSLTFF,TGTGCCAGGAGCGGGTGTACTTCCCTTACCTTCTTC,TRBJ2-1,TRBV19,.,.
CASSVGTQNEKLFF,TGTGCCAGCAGCGTCGGGACACAGAATGAAAAACTGTTTTTT,TRBJ1-4,TRBV5-4,few,.
CASSLGGAFSYEQYF,TGTGCCAGCAGCTTGGGAGGGGCATTCTCCTACGAGCAGTACTTC,TRBJ2-7,TRBV5-5,once,.
CASSLPLAGANVLTF,TGTGCCAGCAGCTTGCCACTGGCGGGGGCCAACGTCCTGACTTTC,TRBJ2-6,TRBV5-4,.,.
CAWALRSGANVLTF,TGTGCCTGGGCCCTCCGCTCTGGGGCCAACGTCCTGACTTTC,TRBJ2-6,TRBV30,.,.
CASSLARNTEAFF,TGTGCCAGCAGCTTAGCGCGGAACACTGAAGCTTTCTTT,TRBJ1-1,TRBV7-6,few,.
CASSFGPASLHTGELFF,TGTGCCAGCAGCTTCGGCCCCGCCAGCCTTCACACCGGGGAGCTGTTTTTT,TRBJ2-2,TRBV7-3,few,.
CASSSTLEDEQYF,TGTGCCAGCAGTTCGACGCTAGAGGACGAGCAGTACTTC,TRBJ2-7,TRBV27,.,.
CASSETWGYGYTF,TGTGCCAGCAGTGAGACCTGGGGGTACGGCTACACCTTC,TRBJ1-2,TRBV6-1,.,.
CASSLGLSSTDTQYF,TGTGCCAGCAGCTTGGGACTGTCTAGCACAGATACGCAGTATTTT,TRBJ2-3,TRBV5-4,.,.
CASSPPGPNTGELFF,TGTGCCAGCAGTCCTCCGGGCCCAAACACCGGGGAGCTGTTTTTT,TRBJ2-2,TRBV28,.,.
CASSPREEYNYGYTF,TGTGCCAGCAGCCCCCGGGAGGAATATAACTATGGCTACACCTTC,TRBJ1-2,TRBV7-9,few,.
CASSSSTGTGINYGYTF,TGTGCCAGCAGTTCCTCTACCGGGACAGGGATTAACTATGGCTACACCTTC,TRBJ1-2,TRBV28,.,TRBD1
CASSQESWGAGGTYEQYF,TGTGCCAGCAGCCAAGAGAGCTGGGGAGCGGGCGGAACCTACGAGCAGTACTTC,TRBJ2-7,TRBV4-2,once,.
CSVGQFIAGTGGWGAFF,TGCAGCGTTGGCCAATTCATCGCGGGGACAGGGGGCTGGGGAGCTTTCTTT,TRBJ1-1,TRBV29-1,.,TRBD1
CASSLVGRGHGYTF,TGTGCCAGCAGTTTAGTGGGCAGGGGGCATGGCTACACCTTC,TRBJ1-2,TRBV27,.,TRBD1
CASSLVGAGGEETQYF,TGTGCCAGCAGCTTGGTGGGCGCGGGAGGGGAGGAGACCCAGTACTTC,TRBJ2-5,TRBV5-4,.,TRBD2
CASSQSALGTDYYEQYF,TGCGCCAGCAGCCAATCCGCTCTCGGGACCGACTACTACGAGCAGTACTTC,TRBJ2-7,TRBV4-3,few,.
CASSNRASGLAGGGEQYF,TGTGCCAGTAGTAACAGAGCTTCAGGACTAGCGGGAGGGGGTGAGCAGTACTTC,TRBJ2-7,TRBV19,.,TRBD2
CAISESLTGEAGELFF,TGTGCCATCAGTGAGTCGCTGACAGGGGAGGCCGGGGAGCTGTTTTTT,TRBJ2-2,TRBV10-3,.,TRBD1
CASRGGENEKLFF,TGTGCCAGCAGAGGGGGGGAGAATGAAAAACTGTTTTTT,TRBJ1-4,TRBV5-5,.,.
CSVTDFTEAFF,TGCAGCGTTACAGACTTCACTGAAGCTTTCTTT,TRBJ1-1,TRBV29-1,few,.
CASSLAPGGTQVVYEQYF,TGCGCCAGCAGCTTGGCCCCTGGGGGCACACAGGTGGTCTACGAGCAGTACTTC,TRBJ2-7,TRBV5-1,.,.
CASSVAYGAYEQYF,TGTGCCAGCAGCGTAGCTTATGGGGCCTACGAGCAGTACTTC,TRBJ2-7,TRBV9,.,.
CASSQVIRGPNQPQHF,TGCGCCAGCAGCCAAGTAATCAGGGGGCCCAATCAGCCCCAGCATTTT,TRBJ1-5,TRBV4-1,.,TRBD1
CAWTGGNEQFF,TGTGCCTGGACAGGGGGAAATGAGCAGTTCTTC,TRBJ2-1,TRBV30,.,TRBD1
CASSLAGSSISYEQYF,TGCGCCAGCAGCTTGGCCGGCAGTTCCATCTCCTACGAGCAGTACTTC,TRBJ2-7,TRBV5-1,.,.
CASSLGGWEQYF,TGTGCCAGCAGCTTAGGGGGGTGGGAGCAGTACTTC,TRBJ2-7,TRBV11-2,.,.
CASSPGAGAETQYF,TGCGCCAGCAGCCCGGGGGCAGGGGCAGAGACCCAGTACTTC,TRBJ2-5,TRBV4-3,.,.
CASSPEGVPNEKLFF,TGTGCCAGCAGTCCAGAGGGTGTGCCTAATGAAAAACTGTTTTTT,TRBJ1-4,TRBV27,.,.
CASSLGGGAGQETQYF,TGTGCCAGCAGCTTAGGAGGAGGGGCAGGACAAGAGACCCAGTACTTC,TRBJ2-5,TRBV7-2,few,.
CASSQVTSQSSYNEQFF,TGTGCCAGCAGCCAAGTGACTAGCCAGAGCTCCTACAATGAGCAGTTCTTC,TRBJ2-1,TRBV4-2,.,TRBD2